This T cell receptor (beta chain) was recovered during a study of regulatory T cells in long-lasting Graves disease. Comment on this clonotype: Its antigen remains unknown.

Study-wide results and limits: Patients with persistent Graves' had lower TCR diversity than newly diagnosed patients. The number of shared public clonotypes was higher in persistent patients (around 2,700) than new patients (966).

From germline, CDR1 is ENHRY and CDR2 SYGVKD. V lost 3 bases and J 3 bases, leaving 9 bases between the germline ends. There are 14 residues in the CDR3. Building the TCR beta libraries relied on iRepertoire HTBI primers, and CDR3 regions underwent Arm-PCR. Original analysis: Throughout the samples, researchers identified roughly 60 TRBV and some 14 TRBJ segments. TCRdb used MiXCR to reprocess the multiplex PCR reads, holding one entry per CDR3 protein. None of the V and J calls come from the authors' own analysis; TCRdb made them. The profile shows roughly 400,000 distinct CDR3 sequences, around 20% of them singletons. Time point here: persistent/refractory GD, antithyroid drugs over 5 years with positive TRAb. PBMC RNA served as the TCR library source. Collection of peripheral blood (roughly 9.7 milliliters) was done using EDTA tubes.

The sample in question was peripheral blood mononuclear cells (PBMCs), obtained when the disease was refractory, from a patient treated with antithyroid drugs. The TCR originated in a female donor with Graves disease. The genes are TRBV10-3 and TRBJ2-4; the D is unclear. The CDR3 coding sequence is TGTGCCATCAGTGAATCTGGTGGCAAAAACATTCAGTACTTC. Translation: CAISESGGKNIQYF.